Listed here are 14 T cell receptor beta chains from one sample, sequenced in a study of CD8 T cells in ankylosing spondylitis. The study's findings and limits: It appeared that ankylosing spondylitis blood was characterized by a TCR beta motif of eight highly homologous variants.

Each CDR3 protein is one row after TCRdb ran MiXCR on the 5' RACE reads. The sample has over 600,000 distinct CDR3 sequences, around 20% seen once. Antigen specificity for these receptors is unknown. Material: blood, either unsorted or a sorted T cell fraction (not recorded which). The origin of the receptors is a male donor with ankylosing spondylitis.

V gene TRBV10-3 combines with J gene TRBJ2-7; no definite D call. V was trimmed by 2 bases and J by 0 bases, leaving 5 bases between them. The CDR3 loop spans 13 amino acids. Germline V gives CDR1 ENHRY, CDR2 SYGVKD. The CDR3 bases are TGTGCCATCAGTGAGAGAAACTCCTACGAGCAGTACTTC. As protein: CAISERNSYEQYF.

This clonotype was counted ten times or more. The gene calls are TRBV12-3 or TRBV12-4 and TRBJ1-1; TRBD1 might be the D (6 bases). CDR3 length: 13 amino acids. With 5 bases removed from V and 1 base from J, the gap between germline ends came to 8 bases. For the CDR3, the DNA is TGTGCCAGCAGTGGACAGACGAACACTGAAGCTTTCTTT. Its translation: CASSGQTNTEAFF.

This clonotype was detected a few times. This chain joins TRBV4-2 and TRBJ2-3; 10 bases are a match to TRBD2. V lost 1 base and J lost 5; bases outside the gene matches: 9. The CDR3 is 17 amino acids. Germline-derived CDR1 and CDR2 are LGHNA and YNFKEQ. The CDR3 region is CASSQVPAGGLGDTQYF. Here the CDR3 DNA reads TGTGCCAGCAGCCAAGTCCCAGCGGGGGGGCTGGGAGATACGCAGTATTTT.

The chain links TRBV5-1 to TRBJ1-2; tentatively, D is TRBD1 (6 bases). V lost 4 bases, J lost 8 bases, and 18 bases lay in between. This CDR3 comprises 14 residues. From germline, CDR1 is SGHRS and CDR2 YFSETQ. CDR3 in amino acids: CASSGDTGSWGYTF. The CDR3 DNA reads TGCGCCAGCAGCGGGGACACGGGGAGTTGGGGCTACACCTTC.

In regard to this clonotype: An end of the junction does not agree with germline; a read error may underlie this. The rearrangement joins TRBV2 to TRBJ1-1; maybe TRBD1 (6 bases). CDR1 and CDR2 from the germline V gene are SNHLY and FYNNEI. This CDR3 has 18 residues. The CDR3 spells CAISLSILRYRVNTEAFF. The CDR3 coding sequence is TGTGCCATCAGTTTATCGATTTTGCGCTACAGGGTGAACACTGAAGCTTTCTTT.

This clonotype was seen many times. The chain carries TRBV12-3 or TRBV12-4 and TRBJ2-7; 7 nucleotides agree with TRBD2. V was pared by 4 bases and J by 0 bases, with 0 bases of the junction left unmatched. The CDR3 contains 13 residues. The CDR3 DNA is TGTGCCAGCAGTTGGGGGGGCTCCTACGAGCAGTACTTC. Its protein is CASSWGGSYEQYF.

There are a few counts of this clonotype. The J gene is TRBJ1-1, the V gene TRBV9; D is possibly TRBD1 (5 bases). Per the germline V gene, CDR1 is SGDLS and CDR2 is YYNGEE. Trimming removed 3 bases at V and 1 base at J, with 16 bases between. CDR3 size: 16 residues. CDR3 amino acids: CASSGSPGLPNTEAFF. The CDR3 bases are TGTGCCAGCAGCGGATCGCCGGGACTCCCGAACACTGAAGCTTTCTTT.

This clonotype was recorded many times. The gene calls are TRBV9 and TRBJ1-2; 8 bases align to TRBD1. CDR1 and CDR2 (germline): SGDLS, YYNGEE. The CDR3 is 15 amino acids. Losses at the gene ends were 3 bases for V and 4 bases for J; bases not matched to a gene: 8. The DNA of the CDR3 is TGTGCCAGCAGCGCGGGACAGGCCCTTTCCTATGGCTACACCTTC. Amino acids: CASSAGQALSYGYTF.

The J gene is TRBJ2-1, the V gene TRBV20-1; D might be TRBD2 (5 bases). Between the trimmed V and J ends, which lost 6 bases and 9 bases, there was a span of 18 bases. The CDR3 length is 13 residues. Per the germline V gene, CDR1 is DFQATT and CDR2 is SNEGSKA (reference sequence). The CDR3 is CSAQILSGIEQFF. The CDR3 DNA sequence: TGCAGTGCCCAAATACTCAGCGGAATTGAGCAGTTCTTC.

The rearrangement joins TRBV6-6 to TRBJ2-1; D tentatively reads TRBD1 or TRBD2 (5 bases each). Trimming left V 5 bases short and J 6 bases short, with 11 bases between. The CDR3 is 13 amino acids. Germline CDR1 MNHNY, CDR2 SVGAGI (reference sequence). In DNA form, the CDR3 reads TGTGCCAGCAGTAAGGGGACGCGCAATGAGCAGTTCTTC. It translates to CASSKGTRNEQFF.

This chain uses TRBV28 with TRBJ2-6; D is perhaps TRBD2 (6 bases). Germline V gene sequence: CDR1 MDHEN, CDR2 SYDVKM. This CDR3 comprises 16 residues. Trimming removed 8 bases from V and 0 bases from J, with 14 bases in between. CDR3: CASRPGLRSGANVLTF. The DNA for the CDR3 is TGTGCCAGCCGGCCGGGACTTCGCTCTGGGGCCAACGTCCTGACTTTC. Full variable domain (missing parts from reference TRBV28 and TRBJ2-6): DVKVTQSSRYLVKRTGEKVFLECVQDMDHENMFWYRQDPGLGLRLIYFSYDVKMKEKGDIPEGYSVSREKKERFSLILESASTNQTSMYLCASRPGLRSGANVLTFGAGSRLTVL.

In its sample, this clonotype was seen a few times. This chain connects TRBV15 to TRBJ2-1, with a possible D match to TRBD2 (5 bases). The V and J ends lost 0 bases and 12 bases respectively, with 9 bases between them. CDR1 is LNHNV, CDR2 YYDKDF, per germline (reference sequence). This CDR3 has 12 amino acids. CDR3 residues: CATSRDEGRQFF. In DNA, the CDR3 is TGTGCCACCAGCAGAGATGAGGGAAGGCAGTTCTTC.

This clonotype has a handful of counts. The CDR3 loop is CASSLQLAGKLNEQFF. CDR3 DNA: TGTGCCAGCAGCTTGCAACTAGCGGGAAAGTTGAATGAGCAGTTCTTC. This rearrangement joins TRBV7-2 to TRBJ2-1, with 10 bases matching TRBD2. From germline, CDR1 is SGHTA and CDR2 FQGNSA. The CDR3 is 16 amino acids. The J segment lost 7 bases and the V segment lost 3 bases, leaving 9 bases of the junction unmatched. Supplemented by reference TRBV7-2 and TRBJ2-1, the full variable domain reads GAGVSQSPSNKVTEKGKDVELRCDPISGHTALYWYRQSLGQGLEFLIYFQGNSAPDKSGLPSDRFSAERTGGSVSTLTIQRTQQEDSAVYLCASSLQLAGKLNEQFFGPGTRLTVL.

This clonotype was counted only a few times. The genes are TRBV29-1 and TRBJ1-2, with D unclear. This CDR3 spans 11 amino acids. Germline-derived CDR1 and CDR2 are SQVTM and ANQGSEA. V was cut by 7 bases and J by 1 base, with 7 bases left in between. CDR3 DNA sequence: TGCAGCGCGGCAGTTAACTATGGCTACACCTTC. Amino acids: CSAAVNYGYTF.